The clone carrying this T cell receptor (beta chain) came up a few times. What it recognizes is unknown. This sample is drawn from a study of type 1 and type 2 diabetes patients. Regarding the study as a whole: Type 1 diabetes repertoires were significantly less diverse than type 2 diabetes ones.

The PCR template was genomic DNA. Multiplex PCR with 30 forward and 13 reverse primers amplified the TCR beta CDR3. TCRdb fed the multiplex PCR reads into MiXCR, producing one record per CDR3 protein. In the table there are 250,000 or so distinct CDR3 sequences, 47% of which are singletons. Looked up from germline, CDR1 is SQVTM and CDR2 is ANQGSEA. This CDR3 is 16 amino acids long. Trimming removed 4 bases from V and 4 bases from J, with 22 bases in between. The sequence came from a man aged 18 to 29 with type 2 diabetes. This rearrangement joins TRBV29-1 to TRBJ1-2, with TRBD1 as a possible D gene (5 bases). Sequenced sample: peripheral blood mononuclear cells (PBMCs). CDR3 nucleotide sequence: TGCAGCGTTGTGTTCCGGATACATGGGGCTCTCTATGGCTACACCTTC. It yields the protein CSVVFRIHGALYGYTF.